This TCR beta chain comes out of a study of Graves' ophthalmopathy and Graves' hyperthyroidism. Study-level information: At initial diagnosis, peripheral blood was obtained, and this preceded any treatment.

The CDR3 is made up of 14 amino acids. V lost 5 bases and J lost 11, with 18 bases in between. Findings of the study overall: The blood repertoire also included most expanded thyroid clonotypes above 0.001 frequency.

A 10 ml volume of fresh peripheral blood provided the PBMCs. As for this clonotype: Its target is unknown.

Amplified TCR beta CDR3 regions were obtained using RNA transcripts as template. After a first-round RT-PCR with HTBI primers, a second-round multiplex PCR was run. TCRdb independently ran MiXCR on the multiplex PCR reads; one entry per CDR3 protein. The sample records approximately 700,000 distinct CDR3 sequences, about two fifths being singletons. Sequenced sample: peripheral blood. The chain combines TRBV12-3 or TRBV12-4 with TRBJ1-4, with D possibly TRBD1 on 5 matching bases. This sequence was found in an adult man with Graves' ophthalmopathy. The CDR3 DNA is TGTGCCAGCAGTCCTGACAGTGTACGTTCTAAACTGTTTTTT. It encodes CASSPDSVRSKLFF.